Listed below are T cell receptor beta chains from one sample, sequenced in a study of blood T cell repertoires in COVID-19. Assay used: immunoSEQ multiplex PCR; TCRdb lists only in-frame clones, some missing. The data show approximately 290,000 clones, approximately 85% seen once. Sequencing was done on a sample of peripheral blood. The receptors were sampled from a human donor with COVID-19, enrolled during active disease. The donor label of this sample is uncertain. Each CDR3 is given with its conserved first and last residue. D genes are given only for firm matches. Clone size is shown for a subset of rows, as once, few, many or a class of expanded clone.

clone_size,d_call,v_call,j_call,cdr3_nt,cdr3_aa
NA,TRBD1,TRBV6-5,TRBJ1-1,TGTGCCAGCAGAGAGACAGGGGGCGCAGACACTGAAGCTTTCTTT,CASRETGGADTEAFF
NA,TRBD2,TRBV3-1/TRBV3-2,TRBJ2-7,TGTGCCAGCAGCCAAGGGTTTGCGGGAGGGCTGTACGAGCAGTACTTC,CASSQGFAGGLYEQYF
NA,NA,TRBV14,TRBJ1-2,TGTGCCAGCAGCCCTACGCACCGGCCCAGGGGCGCCGTACATGGCTACACCTTC,CASSPTHRPRGAVHGYTF
once,NA,TRBV21-1,TRBJ1-4,TGTGCCAGCAGCTTGGAGGGGAAAAAACTGTTTTTT,CASSLEGKKLFF
NA,NA,TRBV28,TRBJ2-7,TGTGCCAGCGGGGGGTCCCCCTACGAGCAGTACTTC,CASGGSPYEQYF
NA,TRBD1,TRBV5-1,TRBJ1-2,TGCGCCAGCAGCTTGGTAGGGACAGCAAACTATGGCTACACCTTC,CASSLVGTANYGYTF
once,TRBD2,TRBV5-1,TRBJ2-7,TGCGCCAGCAGCTTGGGATTAGCGGGCGACAACTACGAGCAGTACTTC,CASSLGLAGDNYEQYF
few,NA,TRBV2,TRBJ2-2,TGTGCCAGCCAACCTGGAGTATTAGCAAACACCGGGGAGCTGTTTTTT,CASQPGVLANTGELFF
NA,TRBD1,TRBV28,TRBJ1-2,TGTGCCAGCAGCCCGGACAGGGCCAACTATGGCTACACCTTC,CASSPDRANYGYTF
NA,TRBD1,TRBV28,TRBJ1-6,TGTGCCAGCAGCTCGTCACAGGGGGCGGTTTCACCCCTCCACTTT,CASSSSQGAVSPLHF
NA,NA,TRBV5-6,TRBJ2-4,TGTGCCAGCAGCTTGTCGGCGTTGACTACAGCCAAAAACATTCAGTACTTC,CASSLSALTTAKNIQYF
NA,NA,TRBV9,TRBJ1-3,TGTGCCAGCAGCCCCGGACAGCGTTCGGACACCATATATTTT,CASSPGQRSDTIYF
NA,NA,TRBV28,TRBJ1-2,TGTGCCAGCACTGAGGACAGCCAGACCTATGGCTACACCTTC,CASTEDSQTYGYTF
NA,TRBD2,TRBV6-5,TRBJ2-7,TGTGCCAGCAGTCGCCGACTAGCCGGGGGCGAGCAGTACTTC,CASSRRLAGGEQYF
NA,TRBD1,TRBV27,TRBJ1-2,TGTGCCAGCAGTCCCGATAGGACAGGGTATGGCTACACCTTC,CASSPDRTGYGYTF
NA,NA,TRBV18,TRBJ1-4,TGTGCCAGCTCACCACGACGACAGGCGGACAATGAAAAACTGTTTTTT,CASSPRRQADNEKLFF
NA,NA,TRBV2,TRBJ2-2,TGTGCCAGCAGTGGGCTCAACACCGGGGAGCTGTTTTTT,CASSGLNTGELFF
NA,TRBD1,TRBV6-5,TRBJ1-2,TGTGCCAGCAGTAGACAGGGGGGTAGATATGGCTACACCTTC,CASSRQGGRYGYTF
few,TRBD1,TRBV7-2,TRBJ1-2,TGTGCCAGCAGCTTAGCGGGACAGGGCTATGGCTACACCTTC,CASSLAGQGYGYTF
NA,TRBD2,TRBV7-8,TRBJ2-3,TGTGCCAGCAGCTCCTTTACTAGCGCGCCCTACACAGATACGCAGTATTTT,CASSSFTSAPYTDTQYF
NA,TRBD2,TRBV5-1,TRBJ2-7,TGCGCCAGCAGCGTTACTAGCGGGAGCTCCTACGAGCAGTACTTC,CASSVTSGSSYEQYF
few,TRBD1,TRBV19,TRBJ2-2,TGTGCCAGCGTCCCTTCAGGGGGCATCGGGGAGCTGTTTTTT,CASVPSGGIGELFF
NA,NA,TRBV9,TRBJ2-3,TGTGCCAGCAGCGCCGACAGGTTAGGAGATACGCAGTATTTT,CASSADRLGDTQYF
NA,NA,TRBV6-5,TRBJ1-1,TGTGCCAGCAGACCCTGGACAGCCAACACTGAAGCTTTCTTT,CASRPWTANTEAFF
NA,TRBD2,TRBV30,TRBJ2-1,TGTGCCTGGAGTGGGGTAGCGGGAAACAATGAGCAGTTCTTC,CAWSGVAGNNEQFF
NA,TRBD1,TRBV7-9,TRBJ1-2,TGTGCCAGCAGCTTAGATGGGACAGACTATGGCTACACCTTC,CASSLDGTDYGYTF
NA,TRBD2,TRBV2,TRBJ2-5,TGTGCCAGCAGAGGACTAGAGAAAGAGACCCAGTACTTC,CASRGLEKETQYF
NA,TRBD2,TRBV5-4,TRBJ2-7,TGTGCCAGCAGCTTAGGTAGCGGGGCCTACGAGCAGTACTTC,CASSLGSGAYEQYF